These T cell receptor beta chains were read from a single sample in a study of beta chain features in type 1 diabetes. Using immunoSEQ multiplex PCR, the repertoire was profiled, and TCRdb retains in-frame clones only, with some absent. The sample yields hundreds of thousands of clones, less than 20% seen once. The material sequenced was naive CD4+ T cells from blood. These receptors originate from a man younger than 30 in good health. CDR3s include the opening cysteine and the closing phenylalanine or tryptophan. A D gene is named only where the DNA matches it firmly. A clone size is listed for some rows: how often the clone was seen (once, few, many), or a class if it is expanded.

D: .
V: TRBV25-1
size: .
J: TRBJ2-2
DNA: TGTGCCAGCAGGAGACACCTCACCGGGGAGCTGTTTTTT
CDR3: CASRRHLTGELFF

D: .
V: TRBV18
size: .
J: TRBJ1-5
DNA: TGTGCCAGCTCACCAGGTATCCAGGGAGAGAGCAATCAGCCCCAGCATTTT
CDR3: CASSPGIQGESNQPQHF

D: .
V: TRBV2
size: .
J: TRBJ1-2
DNA: TGTGCCAGCAGTTCCGAGGACTTAGTCGGCCATGGCTACACCTTC
CDR3: CASSSEDLVGHGYTF

D: .
V: TRBV25-1
size: few
J: TRBJ2-2
DNA: TGTGCCAGCAGTCTCCACTGGATGGCAGGGTCGGCCGGGGAGCTGTTTTTT
CDR3: CASSLHWMAGSAGELFF

D: .
V: TRBV28
size: few
J: TRBJ1-2
DNA: TGTGCCAGCAGTTTGGTAGGGCTGAACTATGGCTACACCTTC
CDR3: CASSLVGLNYGYTF

D: .
V: TRBV9
size: few
J: TRBJ1-6
DNA: TGTGCCAGTGGACTCGCAGGGGAGAATTCACCCCTCCACTTT
CDR3: CASGLAGENSPLHF

D: .
V: TRBV6-6
size: .
J: TRBJ2-1
DNA: TGTGCCAGCAGTTACTCGAGGGGGGTTAATGAGCAGTTCTTC
CDR3: CASSYSRGVNEQFF

D: .
V: TRBV25-1
size: .
J: TRBJ1-6
DNA: TGTGCCAGCAGTGGGGGTTCCCCTAATTCACCCCTCCACTTT
CDR3: CASSGGSPNSPLHF

D: TRBD2
V: TRBV6-6
size: few
J: TRBJ2-3
DNA: TGTGCCAGCAGTCCACCTAGCGGGGGCACAGATACGCAGTATTTT
CDR3: CASSPPSGGTDTQYF

D: .
V: TRBV7-9
size: few
J: TRBJ2-4
DNA: TGTGCCAGCAGCCTCAATGCCGAAAACATTCAGTACTTC
CDR3: CASSLNAENIQYF

D: .
V: TRBV5-6
size: few
J: TRBJ1-5
DNA: TGTGCCAGCAGCTCACAACCTACAGGCTATAGCAATCAGCCCCAGCATTTT
CDR3: CASSSQPTGYSNQPQHF

D: .
V: TRBV7-2
size: .
J: TRBJ2-1
DNA: TGTGCCAGCAGCTCCCCCAATGAGCAGTTCTTC
CDR3: CASSSPNEQFF

D: .
V: TRBV15
size: .
J: TRBJ2-1
DNA: TGTGCCACCAGCAGAGAGGATGCAGCGTACAATGAGCAGTTCTTC
CDR3: CATSREDAAYNEQFF

D: TRBD2
V: TRBV5-1
size: few
J: TRBJ2-2
DNA: TGCGCCAGCAGCTTGTCGGGACTAGCGACCGGGGAGCTGTTTTTT
CDR3: CASSLSGLATGELFF

D: TRBD1
V: TRBV29-1
size: few
J: TRBJ2-1
DNA: TGCAGCGTCGCCGGGACAGGTGGAAATGAGCAGTTCTTC
CDR3: CSVAGTGGNEQFF

D: .
V: TRBV18
size: few
J: TRBJ2-1
DNA: TGTGCCAGCTCACCCAGCCCTAACAATGAGCAGTTCTTC
CDR3: CASSPSPNNEQFF

D: .
V: TRBV28
size: .
J: TRBJ1-6
DNA: TGTGCCAGCAGTACTGATTCACCCCTCCACTTT
CDR3: CASSTDSPLHF

D: .
V: TRBV27
size: .
J: TRBJ1-1
DNA: TGTGCCAGCACCTCCGGCAGGGCTTTCAAAAACACTGAAGCTTTCTTT
CDR3: CASTSGRAFKNTEAFF

D: .
V: TRBV7-9
size: few
J: TRBJ2-3
DNA: TGTGCCAGCAGCTTAACCGGCGCAGGGCCCACAGATACGCAGTATTTT
CDR3: CASSLTGAGPTDTQYF

D: .
V: TRBV6-6
size: few
J: TRBJ1-3
DNA: TGTGCCAGCAGTAGGGACCTCTCTGGAAACACCATATATTTT
CDR3: CASSRDLSGNTIYF

D: .
V: TRBV9
size: few
J: TRBJ1-5
DNA: TGTGCCAGCAGCGTAGCTGTAGGGGGCAATCAGCCCCAGCATTTT
CDR3: CASSVAVGGNQPQHF

D: TRBD1
V: TRBV5-1
size: few
J: TRBJ2-1
DNA: TGCGCCAGCAGCCCGGGGGGACAGGGATCCTACAATGAGCAGTTCTTC
CDR3: CASSPGGQGSYNEQFF

D: .
V: TRBV7-2
size: few
J: TRBJ1-1
DNA: TGTGCCAGCAGCCGCTGGGGCCTTGAAGCTTTCTTT
CDR3: CASSRWGLEAFF

D: TRBD1
V: TRBV5-1
size: .
J: TRBJ2-2
DNA: TGCGCCAGCAGCACCCTGACAGGGAGCCCCGGGGAGCTGTTTTTT
CDR3: CASSTLTGSPGELFF

D: TRBD2
V: TRBV2
size: .
J: TRBJ2-1
DNA: TGTGCCAGCAGTAAATCACGGGGGACTAGCGGGTCCCAGTACATCTTC
CDR3: CASSKSRGTSGSQYIF

D: .
V: TRBV18
size: few
J: TRBJ2-3
DNA: TGTGCCAGCTCACCACTCAGGGACGTCACAGATACGCAGTATTTT
CDR3: CASSPLRDVTDTQYF

D: .
V: TRBV10-3
size: few
J: TRBJ2-1
DNA: TGTGCCATCACCACTCAGGAGAACAATGAGCAGTTCTTC
CDR3: CAITTQENNEQFF

D: .
V: TRBV18
size: few
J: TRBJ2-5
DNA: TGTGCCAGCTCACGGTCCCCCCAAGAGACCCAGTACTTC
CDR3: CASSRSPQETQYF

D: .
V: TRBV5-1
size: few
J: TRBJ2-7
DNA: TGCGCCAGCAGCATGCAGGGGACCTACGAGCAGTACTTC
CDR3: CASSMQGTYEQYF

D: TRBD2
V: TRBV10-3
size: few
J: TRBJ2-1
DNA: TGTGCCATCAGTGCTCTAGCGGGAGGTAGTAATGAGCAGTTCTTC
CDR3: CAISALAGGSNEQFF

D: .
V: TRBV5-4
size: .
J: TRBJ1-1
DNA: TGTGCCAGCAGCCGTGACAGGACGAACACTGAAGCTTTCTTT
CDR3: CASSRDRTNTEAFF

D: .
V: TRBV9
size: few
J: TRBJ1-2
DNA: TGTGCCAGCAGCGTAGATTTCAAAACAGGAGGCTACACCTTC
CDR3: CASSVDFKTGGYTF

D: .
V: TRBV5-4
size: .
J: TRBJ1-6
DNA: TGTGCCAGCAGCGAACGCACAGGGAGAGGGGTGGGGAATTCACCCCTCCACTTT
CDR3: CASSERTGRGVGNSPLHF

D: .
V: TRBV6-6
size: .
J: TRBJ2-7
DNA: TGTGCCAGCAGTTACCTCACTTACGAGCAGTACTTC
CDR3: CASSYLTYEQYF

D: TRBD1
V: TRBV7-9
size: .
J: TRBJ2-7
DNA: TGTGCCAGCAGAATAGGACAGGGATGGAGCGACGAGCAGTACTTC
CDR3: CASRIGQGWSDEQYF

D: .
V: TRBV11-2
size: .
J: TRBJ2-7
DNA: TGTGCCAGCAGCTTGGTTCTCTACGAGCAGTACTTC
CDR3: CASSLVLYEQYF

D: .
V: TRBV27
size: few
J: TRBJ1-1
DNA: TGTGCCAGCAGTTCGCGAGGGCTTTTCTCTGAAGCTTTCTTT
CDR3: CASSSRGLFSEAFF

D: .
V: TRBV9
size: .
J: TRBJ1-1
DNA: TGTGCCAGCAGCGCACCCCCCAAGAACACTGAAGCTTTCTTT
CDR3: CASSAPPKNTEAFF

D: TRBD1
V: TRBV7-2
size: .
J: TRBJ2-3
DNA: TGTGCCAGCAGCTTAAATTGGCGGGACAGGGGCACAGATACGCAGTATTTT
CDR3: CASSLNWRDRGTDTQYF

D: .
V: TRBV6-6
size: few
J: TRBJ2-3
DNA: TGTGCCAGCAGTTTAAGGAGCACAGATACGCAGTATTTT
CDR3: CASSLRSTDTQYF

D: .
V: TRBV6-1
size: .
J: TRBJ1-5
DNA: TGTGCCAGCAGACATAGCAATCAGCCCCAGCATTTT
CDR3: CASRHSNQPQHF

D: .
V: TRBV7-2
size: .
J: TRBJ1-5
DNA: TGTGCCAGCAGCTACTTAAATCAGCCCCAGCATTTT
CDR3: CASSYLNQPQHF

D: .
V: TRBV7-3
size: few
J: TRBJ1-1
DNA: TGTGCCAGCAGCTTACAACCGGGACAGAACACTGAAGCTTTCTTT
CDR3: CASSLQPGQNTEAFF

D: .
V: TRBV5-1
size: few
J: TRBJ1-1
DNA: TGCGCCAGCAGCCCTGACGGTCACACTGAAGCTTTCTTT
CDR3: CASSPDGHTEAFF

D: TRBD2
V: TRBV4-2
size: .
J: TRBJ2-5
DNA: TGTGCCAGCAGCCAAGAACTACTAGCGGGAGGGGCAGAGACCCAGTACTTC
CDR3: CASSQELLAGGAETQYF

D: TRBD1
V: TRBV5-6
size: few
J: TRBJ2-5
DNA: TGTGCCAGCAGGGGACAGGGTCTGGAGACCCAGTACTTC
CDR3: CASRGQGLETQYF

D: .
V: TRBV28
size: .
J: TRBJ1-5
DNA: TGTGCCAGCAGTTTTGGCTCCCGGGGCAGCAATCAGCCCCAGCATTTT
CDR3: CASSFGSRGSNQPQHF

D: .
V: TRBV7-2
size: .
J: TRBJ2-6
DNA: TGTGCCAGCAGCTTAGTCCCACGAAGCTCTGGGGCCAACGTCCTGACTTTC
CDR3: CASSLVPRSSGANVLTF

D: .
V: TRBV19
size: few
J: TRBJ2-1
DNA: TGTGCCAGTGGGGACCGATACAATGAGCAGTTCTTC
CDR3: CASGDRYNEQFF

D: TRBD1
V: TRBV10-3
size: .
J: TRBJ2-7
DNA: TGTGCCACCGTCACAGGGGGCTCAGCCGAGCAGTACTTC
CDR3: CATVTGGSAEQYF

D: .
V: TRBV9
size: once
J: TRBJ2-3
DNA: TGTGCCAGCAGCGTATTCGGGATCAGCACAGATACGCAGTATTTT
CDR3: CASSVFGISTDTQYF